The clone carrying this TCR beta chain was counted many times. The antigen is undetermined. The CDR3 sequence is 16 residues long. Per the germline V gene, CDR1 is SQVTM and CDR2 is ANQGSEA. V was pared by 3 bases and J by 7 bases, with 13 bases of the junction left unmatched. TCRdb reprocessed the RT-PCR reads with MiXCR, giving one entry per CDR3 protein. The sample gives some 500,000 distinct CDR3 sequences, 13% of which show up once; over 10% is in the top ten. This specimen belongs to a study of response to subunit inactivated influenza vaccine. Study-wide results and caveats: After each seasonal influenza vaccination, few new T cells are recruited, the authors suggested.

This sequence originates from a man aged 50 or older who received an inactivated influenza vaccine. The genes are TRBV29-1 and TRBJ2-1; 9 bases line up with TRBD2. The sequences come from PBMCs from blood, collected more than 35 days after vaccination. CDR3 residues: CSVDGLAGSAGNEQFF. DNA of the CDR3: TGCAGCGTTGATGGGCTAGCGGGATCGGCGGGAAATGAGCAGTTCTTC.